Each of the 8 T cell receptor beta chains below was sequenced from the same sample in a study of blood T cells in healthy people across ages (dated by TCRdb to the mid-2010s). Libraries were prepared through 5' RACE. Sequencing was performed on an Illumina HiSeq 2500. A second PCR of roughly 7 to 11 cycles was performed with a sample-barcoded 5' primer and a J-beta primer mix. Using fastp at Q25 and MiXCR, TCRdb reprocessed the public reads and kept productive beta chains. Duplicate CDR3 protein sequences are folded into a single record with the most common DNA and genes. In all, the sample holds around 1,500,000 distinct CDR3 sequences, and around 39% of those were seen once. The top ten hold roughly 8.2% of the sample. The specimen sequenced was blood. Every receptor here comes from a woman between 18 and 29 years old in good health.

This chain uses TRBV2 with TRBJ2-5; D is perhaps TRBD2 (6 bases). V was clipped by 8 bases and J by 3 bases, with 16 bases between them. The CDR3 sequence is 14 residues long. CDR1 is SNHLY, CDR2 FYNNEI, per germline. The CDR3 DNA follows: TGTGCCAGCCAATTAGCGGTAAACGAAGAGACCCAGTACTTC. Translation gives CASQLAVNEETQYF.

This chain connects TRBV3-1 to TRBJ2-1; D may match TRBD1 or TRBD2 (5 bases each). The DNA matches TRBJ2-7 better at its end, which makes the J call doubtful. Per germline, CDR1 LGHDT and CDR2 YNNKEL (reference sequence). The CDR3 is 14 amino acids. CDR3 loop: CASSQDGGRNEQYF. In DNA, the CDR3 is TGTGCCAGCAGCCAAGATGGGGGAAGGAATGAGCAGTACTTC.

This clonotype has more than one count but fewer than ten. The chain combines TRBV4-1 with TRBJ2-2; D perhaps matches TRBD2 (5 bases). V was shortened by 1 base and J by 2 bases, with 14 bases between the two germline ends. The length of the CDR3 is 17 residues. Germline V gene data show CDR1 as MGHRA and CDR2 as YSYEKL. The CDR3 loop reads CASSQGTGYLNTGELFF. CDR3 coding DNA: TGCGCCAGCAGCCAAGGGACGGGGTACCTAAACACCGGGGAGCTGTTTTTT.

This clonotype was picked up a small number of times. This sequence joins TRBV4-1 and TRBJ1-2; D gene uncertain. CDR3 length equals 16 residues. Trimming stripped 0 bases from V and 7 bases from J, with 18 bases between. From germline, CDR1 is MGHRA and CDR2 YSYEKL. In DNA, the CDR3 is TGCGCCAGCAGCCAAGAGACCGTCGGCAGCCGAGGTGGCTACACCTTC. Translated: CASSQETVGSRGGYTF.

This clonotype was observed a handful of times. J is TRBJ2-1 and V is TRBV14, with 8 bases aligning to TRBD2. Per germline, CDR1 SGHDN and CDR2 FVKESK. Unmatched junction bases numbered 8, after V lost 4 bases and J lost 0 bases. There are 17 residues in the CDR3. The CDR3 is CASSPGLAWASYNEQFF. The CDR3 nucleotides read TGTGCCAGCAGCCCCGGACTAGCCTGGGCCTCCTACAATGAGCAGTTCTTC.

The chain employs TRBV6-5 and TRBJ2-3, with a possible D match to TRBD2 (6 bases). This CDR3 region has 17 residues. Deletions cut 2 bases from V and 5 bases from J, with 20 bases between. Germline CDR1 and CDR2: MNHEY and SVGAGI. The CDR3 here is CASSYPGGTPGGDTQYF. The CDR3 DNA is TGTGCCAGCAGTTACCCCGGAGGGACTCCTGGGGGAGATACGCAGTATTTT.

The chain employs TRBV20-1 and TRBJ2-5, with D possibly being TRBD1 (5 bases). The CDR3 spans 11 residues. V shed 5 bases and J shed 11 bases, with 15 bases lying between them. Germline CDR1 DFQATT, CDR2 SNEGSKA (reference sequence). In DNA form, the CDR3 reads TGCAGTGCTTTCAGGGTTGGTGAGCAGTACTTC. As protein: CSAFRVGEQYF.

The CDR3 is CASSPIATTANNEKLFF. The DNA of the CDR3 is TGTGCCAGCAGCCCCATAGCCACGACCGCAAATAATGAAAAACTGTTTTTT. The gene calls are TRBV6-1 and TRBJ1-4; the D is unclear. CDR1 is MNHNS and CDR2 is SASEGT in the germline V gene. V lost 6 bases and J 4 bases, leaving 21 bases between the germline ends. This CDR3 region has 17 residues.